A single sample is the source of the 25 T cell receptor beta chains below, sequenced in a study of blood T cell repertoires in COVID-19. The repertoire was sequenced with immunoSEQ multiplex PCR; TCRdb's copy has only in-frame clones and lacks some. The data contain about 67,000 clones, 87% of them singletons. Material for sequencing was peripheral blood. Every receptor here comes from a man aged 50-60 years with active COVID-19.

Only a few counts were recorded for this clone. The rearrangement joins TRBV7-9 to TRBJ2-7; 9 bases are a match to TRBD2. V gave up 7 bases and J gave up 6 bases; unmatched junction bases: 13. Germline V gives CDR1 SEHNR, CDR2 FQNEAQ (reference sequence). There are 15 residues in the CDR3. CDR3: CASTPSSGIGSEQYF. CDR3 bases: TGTGCCAGCACCCCTTCTAGCGGGATAGGTAGCGAGCAGTACTTC.

This chain uses TRBV28 with TRBJ1-2, with TRBD1 identical over 8 bases. The germline V gene has CDR1 MDHEN and CDR2 SYDVKM. Trimming cost V 7 bases and J 8 bases; bases outside gene matches: 18. The CDR3 consists of 16 residues. This CDR3 reads CASTDALGQAGAGYTF. CDR3 sequence (DNA): TGTGCCAGCACCGACGCACTGGGACAGGCCGGTGCGGGCTACACCTTC.

The V and J genes are TRBV6-2 or TRBV6-3 and TRBJ2-1; the D gene is possibly TRBD2 (6 bases). Per the germline V gene, CDR1 is MNHEY and CDR2 is SVGEGT. The CDR3 is 19 residues long. V dropped 2 bases and J dropped 0 bases, with 20 bases sitting between them. The CDR3 sequence: CASSYQRQIAGGSYNEQFF. The CDR3 nucleotides are TGTGCCAGCAGTTACCAACGTCAAATCGCCGGGGGCTCCTACAATGAGCAGTTCTTC.

The chain joins TRBV5-4 to TRBJ2-5; 9 bases align to TRBD2. CDR3 length: 15 residues. Trimming took 3 bases from V and 2 from J; bases not matched to a gene: 5. Germline CDR1 and CDR2: SGHNT and YYREEE (reference sequence). The CDR3 region is CASSSLAGTQETQYF. The CDR3 nucleotides are TGTGCCAGCAGCTCACTAGCGGGTACTCAAGAGACCCAGTACTTC.

The V gene is TRBV19, the J gene TRBJ2-7; TRBD2 matches 10 bases. The CDR3 covers 14 residues. Germline V CDR1 and CDR2: LNHDA, SQIVND (reference sequence). V was clipped by 2 bases and J by 4 bases; unmatched bases: 2. CDR3 sequence reads: CASSISSGSYEQYF. The DNA of the CDR3 is TGTGCCAGTAGTATATCTAGCGGGAGTTACGAGCAGTACTTC.

V and J are TRBV28 and TRBJ2-1, with D perhaps TRBD1 (6 bases). This CDR3 has 16 residues. Germline V gene data show CDR1 as MDHEN and CDR2 as SYDVKM. V was pared by 5 bases and J by 0 bases, with 14 bases between. The CDR3 DNA is TGTGCCAGCAGTCTGCTAGACAGGAGCTCCTACAATGAGCAGTTCTTC. The encoded protein is CASSLLDRSSYNEQFF.

The gene calls are TRBV10-3 and TRBJ1-1; 7 bases align to TRBD1. The CDR3 runs 15 residues. Germline-derived CDR1 and CDR2 are ENHRY and SYGVKD. Trimming cost V 2 bases and J 11 bases; bases outside gene matches: 14. CDR3 loop: CAISEPGGGEFRAFF. CDR3 nucleotide sequence: TGTGCCATCAGTGAGCCAGGAGGGGGCGAATTTCGGGCTTTCTTT.

The chain has TRBV7-8 and TRBJ1-3; unclear D gene. The germline gives CDR1 SGHVS, CDR2 FQNEAQ. The CDR3 runs to 12 residues. Trimming stripped 9 bases from V and 3 bases from J, with 9 bases between. The CDR3 nucleotides read TGTGCCAGTCGGTTGTATGGAAACACCATATATTTT. This codes for CASRLYGNTIYF.

The rearrangement links TRBV20-1 to TRBJ2-2; maybe TRBD1 (5 bases). This CDR3 comprises 15 residues. Trimming left V 3 bases short and J 1 base short, with 12 bases between. Germline V CDR1 and CDR2: DFQATT, SNEGSKA (reference sequence). The CDR3 region is CSASKQGVNTGELFF. CDR3 bases: TGCAGTGCTAGTAAGCAGGGTGTGAACACCGGGGAGCTGTTTTTT.

The V call is TRBV19, the J call TRBJ1-3; D call uncertain. V dropped 1 base and J dropped 0 bases, with 7 bases sitting between them. CDR3 length: 15 residues. Germline assignment: CDR1 LNHDA and CDR2 SQIVND (reference sequence). The CDR3 DNA reads TGTGCCAGTAGTATAGGCAGAAGCTCTGGAAACACCATATATTTT. Residues: CASSIGRSSGNTIYF.

The chain combines TRBV3-1 (or the pseudogene TRBV3-2) with TRBJ2-7; D may be TRBD2 (5 bases). This CDR3 is 12 amino acids long. V dropped 4 bases and J dropped 5 bases, with 9 bases sitting between them. The germline V gene encodes CDR1 LGHDT and CDR2 YNNKEL (reference sequence). The CDR3 loop reads CASSLTSDEQYF. The CDR3 region has the DNA TGTGCCAGCAGCCTTACTAGTGACGAGCAGTACTTC.

This sequence joins TRBV6-2 or TRBV6-3 and TRBJ1-5, with D possibly being TRBD1 (5 bases). CDR3 size: 16 residues. Deletions cut 2 bases from V and 7 bases from J, with 18 bases between. CDR1 and CDR2 (germline): MNHEY, SVGEGT. CDR3 in DNA: TGTGCCAGCAGTTACGGGGGACGCCAAGGGAGGCAGCCCCAGCATTTT. It yields the protein CASSYGGRQGRQPQHF.

V is TRBV5-1 and J is TRBJ2-1; D uncertain. The CDR3 contains 15 residues. Trimming removed 0 bases from V and 7 bases from J, with 14 bases in between. Germline V CDR1 and CDR2: SGHRS, YFSETQ. The CDR3 coding sequence is TGCGCCAGCAGCTTGGGAACCTACTCCAGGAATGAGCAGTTCTTC. It translates to CASSLGTYSRNEQFF.

This clone appeared a single time. The chain carries TRBV30 and TRBJ1-5, with a weak D call TRBD1 (5 bases). The germline V gene has CDR1 GTSNPN and CDR2 SVGIG (reference sequence). Trimming stripped 0 bases from V and 7 bases from J, with 13 bases between. The CDR3 runs 14 residues. CDR3: CAWSVARVIQPQHF. CDR3 coding DNA: TGTGCCTGGAGTGTAGCCAGGGTGATCCAGCCCCAGCATTTT.

This clone appeared once. This chain joins TRBV6-6 and TRBJ2-2; D is undetermined. Per the germline V gene, CDR1 is MNHNY and CDR2 is SVGAGI (reference sequence). The CDR3 has 15 amino acids. The V end lost 2 bases, the J end lost 1 base, and 8 bases lay between the germline ends. The CDR3 spells CASSYSTKNTGELFF. The CDR3 coding sequence is TGTGCCAGCAGTTACAGCACTAAGAACACCGGGGAGCTGTTTTTT.

The chain joins TRBV29-1 to TRBJ1-3, with TRBD1 identical over 12 bases. V lost 7 bases to trimming and J lost 3 bases; unmatched junction nucleotides: 10. This CDR3 is 16 amino acids long. Germline V gene data show CDR1 as SQVTM and CDR2 as ANQGSEA. Written as DNA, the CDR3 is TGCAGCGCTAAGCCGGGACAGGGGGCAAATGGAAACACCATATATTTT. Protein: CSAKPGQGANGNTIYF.

This chain connects TRBV28 to TRBJ1-6; 11 nucleotides agree with TRBD1. The trim removed 3 bases at V and 10 bases at J, leaving 2 bases unmatched. From germline, CDR1 is MDHEN and CDR2 SYDVKM. The CDR3 runs to 14 residues. The CDR3 DNA is TGTGCCAGCAGTTTGGGGACAGGGGGGTCACCCCTCCACTTT. It yields the protein CASSLGTGGSPLHF.

V is TRBV3-1 (or the pseudogene TRBV3-2) and J is TRBJ1-5; possibly TRBD1 for D (6 bases). The CDR3 spans 17 residues. V lost 3 bases and J lost 4, with 19 bases in between. Per germline, CDR1 LGHDT and CDR2 YNNKEL (reference sequence). CDR3 loop: CASSHSSRGGWNQPQHF. For the CDR3, the DNA is TGTGCCAGCAGCCATTCCAGCAGGGGAGGGTGGAATCAGCCCCAGCATTTT.

The genes are TRBV15 and TRBJ2-3; D gene unclear. The CDR3 consists of 13 residues. CDR1 is LNHNV and CDR2 is YYDKDF in the germline V gene (reference sequence). The ends were cut back, 7 bases at V and 0 bases at J, with 8 bases in the middle. CDR3 nucleotides: TGTGCCACCAAAACCGGGAGCACAGATACGCAGTATTTT. This translates into CATKTGSTDTQYF.

The CDR3 sequence: CASSPALAGEREQYF. The DNA for the CDR3 is TGTGCCAGCAGCCCGGCGCTAGCGGGAGAACGCGAGCAGTACTTC. The chain recombines TRBV5-4 with TRBJ2-7; 10 nucleotides match TRBD2. Germline CDR1 and CDR2: SGHNT and YYREEE (reference sequence). CDR3 size: 15 residues. V was pared by 4 bases and J by 6 bases, with 10 bases of the junction left unmatched.

The chain joins TRBV3-1 (or the pseudogene TRBV3-2) to TRBJ2-3; 9 nucleotides match TRBD2. CDR3 length: 17 amino acids. V was pared by 4 bases and J by 0 bases, with 8 bases of the junction left unmatched. The V gene's germline CDR1 is LGHDT and CDR2 YNNKEL (reference sequence). CDR3 sequence: CASSLAGVGASTDTQYF. DNA for the CDR3: TGTGCCAGCAGCCTAGCGGGAGTGGGGGCTAGCACAGATACGCAGTATTTT.

V and J are TRBV28 and TRBJ2-5, with 7 bases fitting TRBD1. The CDR3 consists of 15 residues. Germline loops: CDR1 MDHEN, CDR2 SYDVKM. The V gene end was trimmed by 6 bases and the J gene end by 9 bases; junction bases not matched to a gene: 16. The CDR3, as DNA: TGTGCCAGCAGCCTTCGGACAGGCGGAGCTGGGTCCCAGTACTTC. Its translation: CASSLRTGGAGSQYF.

CDR3 in amino acids: CASSLQGRDGYTF. CDR3 in DNA: TGTGCCAGCAGCTTGCAGGGGCGGGATGGCTACACCTTC. The V gene is TRBV5-6, the J gene TRBJ1-2; possibly TRBD1 for D (6 bases). Trimming stripped 1 base from V and 6 bases from J, with 10 bases between. The CDR3 spans 13 residues. The germline V gene has CDR1 SGHDT and CDR2 YYEEEE.

The rearrangement joins TRBV7-2 to TRBJ1-1; D is ambiguous. Germline-derived CDR1 and CDR2 are SGHTA and FQGNSA. The length of the CDR3 is 14 residues. Trimming took off 1 base at V and 5 bases at J, with 11 bases between the two ends. The CDR3 nucleotides read TGTGCCAGCAGCTTAGGGGTTAGGGAGACTGAAGCTTTCTTT. Its protein is CASSLGVRETEAFF.

This sequence joins TRBV18 and TRBJ2-3; D not certain. Trimming removed 4 bases from V and 3 bases from J, with 8 bases in between. Germline V gene lookup returns CDR1 KGHSH and CDR2 LQKENI. The CDR3 has 13 amino acids. This chain's CDR3 is CASSLGRTDTQYF. CDR3 in DNA: TGTGCCAGCTCACTGGGCCGAACAGATACGCAGTATTTT.